This T cell receptor beta chain derives from a study of shared clonotypes between healthy human individuals. The wider study: Samples came from a couple of female and a few male donors aged 18 to 49.

Profiled with immunoSEQ multiplex PCR; TCRdb holds only in-frame clones, not every one. This sample yields some 2,400,000 clones, of which around 95% are seen a single time; 0.13% belongs to the top ten. This CDR3 contains 15 residues. V lost 7 bases and J 1 base, leaving 16 bases between the germline ends. The germline gives CDR1 MNHNS, CDR2 SASEGT. The clonotype comes from a man younger than 35 in good health. The chain combines TRBV6-1 with TRBJ1-1; D might be TRBD1 (5 bases). The specimen sequenced was naive CD4+ T cells sorted from blood. As for subset: CD45RA+ positively selected. Here the CDR3 reads CASNQGSLSNTEAFF. CDR3 nucleotides: TGTGCCAGCAACCAGGGCAGCTTATCGAACACTGAAGCTTTCTTT.